This T cell receptor beta chain stems from a study of shared clonotypes between healthy human individuals. Naivety among CD8 cells was defined by CD45RO negativity and positive CCR7 selection, thereby excluding terminally differentiated effector memory CD45RA+ cells. The CDR3 consists of 14 residues. Germline CDR1 MNHEY, CDR2 SMNVEV (reference sequence). The V and J ends lost 2 bases and 2 bases respectively, with 10 bases between them. Libraries were prepared by immunoSEQ multiplex PCR; TCRdb keeps only in-frame clonotypes and omits some of them. The data show some 2 million clones, with approximately 94% seen just once and 1.2% held by the top ten.

This chain joins TRBV27 and TRBJ2-7, with TRBD1 as a possible D gene (6 bases). The clonotype comes from a man younger than 35 in good health. Source material: naive CD8+ T cells sorted from blood. CDR3 protein: CASSLGGNPYEQYF. As DNA, the CDR3 is TGTGCCAGCAGTTTAGGGGGCAACCCCTACGAGCAGTACTTC.